A selection of T cell receptor beta chains follows, all from one sample in a study of blood T cell repertoires in COVID-19. Assay used: immunoSEQ multiplex PCR; TCRdb lists only in-frame clones, some missing. The data show hundreds of thousands of clones, around four fifths seen once. Sequencing was carried out using peripheral blood. These TCRs come from a woman aged 45 to 65 with acute or convalescent COVID-19. CDR3s include the opening cysteine and the closing phenylalanine or tryptophan.

J gene,V gene,CDR3 protein
TRBJ2-7,TRBV27,CASSLKGAGSYEQYF
TRBJ2-1,TRBV25-1,CASSDTWGQGAFF
TRBJ2-1,TRBV11-2,CASSASGSSYNEQFF
TRBJ1-1,TRBV24-1,CATSDSPDTEAFF
TRBJ1-2,TRBV2,CASSNDGTGSYGYTF
TRBJ2-1,TRBV1,CTSSQGPSGLQPSPEQFF
TRBJ2-6,TRBV11-2,CASSPERTGANVLTF
TRBJ2-1,TRBV5-5,CASGLRGDRSYNEQFF
TRBJ2-2,TRBV5-1,CASSPPRNTGELFF
TRBJ2-1,TRBV29-1,CSVEGGAGGRLAGEQFF
TRBJ1-5,TRBV4-1,CASSQEDRQNQPQHF
TRBJ2-3,TRBV12-2,CASRLGGDSLDHTDTQYF
TRBJ2-2,TRBV5-5,CASSLAPANTGELFF
TRBJ2-1,TRBV20-1,CSARQGGEQFF
TRBJ2-5,TRBV6-2/TRBV6-3,CASSYLAGGETQYF
TRBJ1-1,TRBV27,CASSPRTGDAGTSRVGNTEAFF
TRBJ1-1,TRBV2,CASTQWGDPEAFF
TRBJ1-1,TRBV12-3/TRBV12-4,CASRYGRGTEAFF
TRBJ2-5,TRBV27,CASTRFSGTMETQYF